The 18 T cell receptor beta chains below come from one sample, sequenced in a study of T-cell memory formation after mild COVID-19. TCRdb passed the 5' RACE reads through MiXCR, listing each CDR3 protein once. This table holds roughly 600,000 distinct CDR3 sequences, approximately 18% found once. Sequenced input: PBMCs or a T cell subset sorted from them (not recorded which). These TCRs come from an adult woman who had mild COVID-19 (a few samples of this study predate the infection). Cell type and time point are not known.

This clonotype was counted a few times. The V and J genes are TRBV7-6 and TRBJ2-3, with 13 bases identical to TRBD2. The V and J ends lost 4 bases and 4 bases, in that order; junction bases with no gene match: 5. The CDR3 length is 16 residues. Germline CDR1 is SGHVS and CDR2 is FNYEAQ. The CDR3 protein is CASSSRTSGSPDTQYF. The CDR3 DNA reads as TGTGCCAGCAGCTCCCGGACTAGCGGGAGCCCAGATACGCAGTATTTT.

This clonotype was observed a few times. This chain connects TRBV7-9 to TRBJ2-5, with D perhaps assigned TRBD1 or TRBD2 (5 bases each). The CDR3 totals 15 residues. V lost 4 bases, J lost 1 base, and 13 bases lay in between. Looked up from germline, CDR1 is SEHNR and CDR2 is FQNEAQ (reference sequence). For the CDR3, the DNA is TGTGCCAGCAGCTCACACGGGACGGCCCAAGAGACCCAGTACTTC. Its protein product is CASSSHGTAQETQYF.

The V call is TRBV25-1, the J call TRBJ2-6; D might be TRBD2 (7 bases). The CDR3 loop spans 14 amino acids. V was trimmed by 7 bases and J by 4 bases, leaving 11 bases between them. Germline CDR1 is MGHDK and CDR2 is SYGVNS. In DNA form, the CDR3 reads TGTGCCAGCAATGGGGGGGCCGGGGCCAACGTCCTGACTTTC. It specifies CASNGGAGANVLTF.

This clonotype was seen a few times. This chain connects TRBV5-6 to TRBJ2-7, with D perhaps matching TRBD1 (6 bases). Trimming removed 1 base at V and 6 bases at J, with 14 bases between. The CDR3 covers 14 residues. Germline CDR1 reads SGHDT; CDR2 reads YYEEEE. The CDR3 DNA reads TGTGCCAGCAGCTTGCGTGACAGGACGGGCGAGCAGTACTTC. Its translation is CASSLRDRTGEQYF.

This clonotype came up a few times. The chain links TRBV6-1 to TRBJ1-1; 8 positions agree with TRBD1. CDR3 length: 12 amino acids. With 10 bases clipped from V and 1 base from J, the junction kept 2 bases outside the gene matches. Germline values: CDR1 MNHNS, CDR2 SASEGT. The CDR3 DNA follows: TGTGCCACCGGGACAGGGAACACTGAAGCTTTCTTT. This sequence encodes CATGTGNTEAFF.

The chain has TRBV7-2 and TRBJ2-1; 10 bases are shared with TRBD2. V shed 5 bases, J shed 5 bases, and the junction held 21 bases outside the gene matches. Looked up from germline, CDR1 is SGHTA and CDR2 is FQGNSA. This CDR3 comprises 20 residues. CDR3 sequence: CASSHRLQLAGSRRDNEQFF. The DNA for the CDR3 is TGTGCCAGCAGCCATCGCCTTCAACTAGCGGGAAGCAGGAGGGACAATGAGCAGTTCTTC. The whole variable domain, remainder taken from reference TRBV7-2 and TRBJ2-1, is GAGVSQSPSNKVTEKGKDVELRCDPISGHTALYWYRQSLGQGLEFLIYFQGNSAPDKSGLPSDRFSAERTGGSVSTLTIQRTQQEDSAVYLCASSHRLQLAGSRRDNEQFFGPGTRLTVL.

The chain has TRBV19 and TRBJ2-7; possible D gene TRBD2, 6 bases. There are 16 residues in the CDR3. With 1 base removed from V and 2 bases from J, the gap between germline ends came to 15 bases. Germline values: CDR1 LNHDA, CDR2 SQIVND (reference sequence). In DNA, the CDR3 is TGTGCCAGTAGTATAGTAGGCGGGAACGTCCCCTACGAGCAGTACTTC. Protein sequence: CASSIVGGNVPYEQYF.

The V and J genes are TRBV11-3 and TRBJ2-1; 9 nucleotides align to TRBD1. Germline V gives CDR1 SGHNT, CDR2 YENEEA. The CDR3 is 16 amino acids. V was clipped by 7 bases and J by 5 bases; unmatched bases: 12. The DNA of the CDR3 is TGTGCCAGCATGGGACAGGGTCGTCCCCCAAACAATGAGCAGTTCTTC. Protein product: CASMGQGRPPNNEQFF. Filled out from reference TRBV11-3 and TRBJ2-1, the complete variable domain reads EAGVVQSPRYKIIEKKQPVAFWCNPISGHNTLYWYLQNLGQGPELLIRYENEEAVDDSQLPKDRFSAERLKGVDSTLKIQPAELGDSAVYLCASMGQGRPPNNEQFFGPGTRLTVL.

The rearrangement links TRBV24-1 to TRBJ2-3; TRBD2 aligns across 8 bases. This CDR3 is 16 amino acids long. CDR1 and CDR2 (germline): KGHDR, SFDVKD. Trimming at V came to 1 base and at J to 5 bases, leaving 7 bases not matched to a gene. The CDR3 nucleotides read TGTGCCACCAGTGATTTATCGGGGGGGGCCGGAGATACGCAGTATTTT. Its translation: CATSDLSGGAGDTQYF.

The J gene is TRBJ2-5, the V gene TRBV19; D unresolved. Trimming shortened V by 6 bases and J by 5 bases, and 10 bases separated the two germline ends. This CDR3 has 12 amino acids. CDR1 LNHDA and CDR2 SQIVND come from the germline V gene (reference sequence). CDR3: CASRSDLETQYF. The DNA for the CDR3 is TGTGCCAGTAGATCCGACTTGGAGACCCAGTACTTC.

The V and J genes are TRBV7-2 and TRBJ2-1, with D tentatively TRBD2 (6 bases). This CDR3 is 15 amino acids long. From germline, CDR1 is SGHTA and CDR2 FQGNSA. The V end was cut by 5 bases, the J end by 0 bases, with 11 bases between. CDR3 region: CASSDFSGSYNEQFF. The CDR3 coding sequence is TGTGCCAGCAGCGATTTTAGCGGCTCCTACAATGAGCAGTTCTTC.

V and J are TRBV25-1 and TRBJ2-2, with D possibly being TRBD2 (7 bases). Looked up from germline, CDR1 is MGHDK and CDR2 is SYGVNS. V was cut by 4 bases and J by 4 bases, with 13 bases left in between. The CDR3 has 15 amino acids. CDR3 sequence reads: CASSGGGGSTGELFF. The CDR3 bases are TGTGCCAGCAGTGGGGGCGGGGGCTCCACCGGGGAGCTGTTTTTT. Combining the CDR3 with reference TRBV25-1 and TRBJ2-2 gives the whole variable domain EADIYQTPRYLVIGTGKKITLECSQTMGHDKMYWYQQDPGMELHLIHYSYGVNSTEKGDLSSESTVSRIRTEHFPLTLESARPSHTSQYLCASSGGGGSTGELFFGEGSRLTVL.

This clonotype was seen more than once but under ten times. This chain connects TRBV6-5 to TRBJ1-6, with 9 bases lining up with TRBD1. The CDR3 loop spans 21 amino acids. Germline V CDR1 and CDR2: MNHEY, SVGAGI. V was clipped by 0 bases and J by 0 bases; unmatched bases: 12. The CDR3 sequence: CASSYSPGQGTSSSYNSPLHF. CDR3 DNA sequence: TGTGCCAGCAGTTACTCACCAGGACAGGGGACATCGAGCTCCTATAATTCACCCCTCCACTTT.

DNA for the CDR3: TGTGCCAGCAGAGGAAACAGGGGGCATAACTATGGCTACACCTTC. It translates to CASRGNRGHNYGYTF. This chain connects TRBV6-1 to TRBJ1-2, with 9 nucleotides matching TRBD1. Germline CDR1 is MNHNS and CDR2 is SASEGT. V was clipped by 6 bases and J by 1 base; unmatched bases: 6. The CDR3 is 15 amino acids.

This clonotype was picked up a small number of times. The J gene is TRBJ2-7, the V gene TRBV12-3 or TRBV12-4; 10 nucleotides line up with TRBD2. CDR3 length: 15 amino acids. The ends lost 2 bases at V and 3 bases at J; junction bases unmatched: 4. This CDR3 is CASSLRAGGFYEQYF. CDR3 sequence (DNA): TGTGCCAGCAGTTTAAGAGCGGGGGGGTTCTACGAGCAGTACTTC.

V is TRBV2 and J is TRBJ2-1; 11 positions match TRBD2. Germline V CDR1 and CDR2: SNHLY, FYNNEI. There are 15 residues in the CDR3. The ends lost 6 bases at V and 4 bases at J; junction bases unmatched: 5. CDR3 DNA sequence: TGTGCCAGCAGAGCATCTAGCGGGGGGTACAATGAGCAGTTCTTC. This codes for CASRASSGGYNEQFF.

This chain uses TRBV2 with TRBJ1-5, with D tentatively TRBD1 (6 bases). Trimming pared 3 bases from V and 4 bases from J, leaving 19 bases between. The CDR3 totals 17 residues. Looked up from germline, CDR1 is SNHLY and CDR2 is FYNNEI. The CDR3 DNA is TGTGCCAGCAGTGACACAATCCTACAGGGTACGAATCAGCCCCAGCATTTT. Protein: CASSDTILQGTNQPQHF.

The CDR3 here is CASSDGASSTDTQYF. In nucleotides, the CDR3 is TGTGCCAGCAGTGATGGGGCTTCAAGCACAGATACGCAGTATTTT. The chain uses TRBV6-4 and TRBJ2-3; possible D gene TRBD1, 5 bases. Germline assignment: CDR1 MRHNA and CDR2 SNTAGT. Trimming removed 3 bases at V and 0 bases at J, with 10 bases between. There are 15 residues in the CDR3.